Presented here are 31 T cell receptor beta chains from one specimen sequenced in a study of blood T cell repertoires in COVID-19. TCRdb's copy holds only in-frame clones and misses some; the assay was immunoSEQ multiplex PCR. The table has 200,000 to 250,000 clones, approximately 80% seen once. Source material: peripheral blood. The origin of the receptors is a woman aged 45 to 65 with acute or convalescent COVID-19.

J is TRBJ2-5 and V is TRBV14; D is uncertain. The ends were cut back, 0 bases at V and 4 bases at J, with 9 bases in the middle. CDR3 length: 14 amino acids. The germline V gene has CDR1 SGHDN and CDR2 FVKESK. The CDR3 DNA sequence: TGTGCCAGCAGCCAAGACCGCGCACGAGAGACCCAGTACTTC. This sequence encodes CASSQDRARETQYF.

This clone showed up just once. The junction differs from germline at one of its ends, possibly a read error. The V and J genes are TRBV5-5 and TRBJ2-7; D possibly corresponds to TRBD1 (6 bases). CDR1 is SGHKS and CDR2 is YYEKEE in the germline V gene (reference sequence). The CDR3 covers 12 residues. The CDR3 protein is CASSLETGRGFF. DNA for the CDR3: TGTGCCAGCAGCTTAGAGACCGGCAGGGGTTTCTTC.

The chain links TRBV10-2 to TRBJ2-1; 15 bases align to TRBD2. J lost 6 bases, V lost 8 bases, and 2 bases had no gene match. CDR3 size: 14 residues. The germline V gene encodes CDR1 WSHSY and CDR2 SAAADI. For the CDR3, the DNA is TGCGCCAGCGGACTAGCGGGGGGGCTCAATGAGCAGTTCTTC. This translates into CASGLAGGLNEQFF.

This clone was recorded once. The J gene is TRBJ2-7, the V gene TRBV5-6, with 8 bases aligning to TRBD1. In germline, CDR1 is SGHDT, CDR2 YYEEEE. This CDR3 is 18 amino acids long. V trimming: 7 bases; J trimming: 0 bases; junction bases outside the gene matches: 18. The CDR3: CASSAGTGVPLSSYEQYF. The CDR3 nucleotides read TGTGCCAGCTCCGCCGGGACAGGCGTCCCCTTGAGCTCCTACGAGCAGTACTTC.

This clone has only one observation. The chain employs TRBV12-2 and TRBJ2-3; TRBD1 is the table's D call and was not checked against the DNA. TRBV12-2 is a documented pseudogene. The CDR3 loop spans 17 amino acids. CDR3 sequence: CASRSPTGWPLTDTQYF. The CDR3 DNA follows: TGTGCAAGTCGCTCTCCCACAGGATGGCCTCTCACAGATACGCAGTATTTT.

As concerns this clone: Different DNA sequences within this sample yield the same CDR3. This chain connects TRBV2 to TRBJ1-2, with D possibly being TRBD1 (5 bases). Germline-derived CDR1 and CDR2 are SNHLY and FYNNEI. CDR3 size: 12 residues. V was shortened by 5 bases and J by 4 bases, with 8 bases between the two germline ends. This CDR3 reads CASSRDSYGYTF. CDR3 bases: TGTGCCAGCAGTAGAGACAGCTATGGCTACACCTTC. The full variable domain, rest sourced from reference TRBV2 and TRBJ1-2, is EPEVTQTPSHQVTQMGQEVILRCVPISNHLYFYWYRQILGQKVEFLVSFYNNEISEKSEIFDDQFSVERPDGSNFTLKIRSTKLEDSAMYFCASSRDSYGYTFGSGTRLTVV.

This clone has a single count. CDR3 sequence (DNA): TGCAGCGTTGAAAGGGGACTAGCGGGGAGCTCCTACGAGCAGTACTTC. It translates to CSVERGLAGSSYEQYF. The V and J genes are TRBV29-1 and TRBJ2-7; TRBD2 aligns across 13 bases. The V gene's germline CDR1 is SQVTM and CDR2 ANQGSEA. Trimming cost V 2 bases and J 0 bases; bases outside gene matches: 4. The CDR3 consists of 16 residues.

The rearrangement joins TRBV6-2 or TRBV6-3 to TRBJ2-6, with TRBD2 matching over 12 bases. This CDR3 is built from 18 residues. CDR1 MNHEY and CDR2 SVGEGT come from the germline V gene. J gave up 4 bases and V 4 bases, and 8 bases lay outside the gene matches. The CDR3 DNA reads TGTGCCAGCAGTTCCCTAGCGGGAGGGTTCTTAGGGGCCAACGTCCTGACTTTC. This encodes CASSSLAGGFLGANVLTF.

The V call is TRBV9, the J call TRBJ2-1; 11 bases line up with TRBD2. CDR3 size: 15 residues. J was trimmed by 3 bases and V by 3 bases; bases with no gene match: 2. Germline V gives CDR1 SGDLS, CDR2 YYNGEE. The CDR3 loop is CASSGGLAVYNEQFF. The CDR3 bases are TGTGCCAGCAGCGGGGGACTAGCGGTCTACAATGAGCAGTTCTTC.

The chain joins TRBV15 to TRBJ2-7, with TRBD1 matching over 8 bases. This CDR3 spans 13 amino acids. Per the germline V gene, CDR1 is LNHNV and CDR2 is YYDKDF (reference sequence). V trimming: 5 bases; J trimming: 5 bases; junction bases outside the gene matches: 5. CDR3 region: CATSPTGDDEQYF. The CDR3 nucleotides read TGTGCCACCAGCCCGACAGGGGATGACGAGCAGTACTTC.

V and J are TRBV11-2 and TRBJ2-2; the D gene is possibly TRBD2 (6 bases). The CDR3 covers 15 residues. The germline gives CDR1 SGHAT, CDR2 FQNNGV. V shed 1 base and J shed 7 bases, with 13 bases lying between them. CDR3 sequence: CASSLVLGEVGELFF. As DNA, the CDR3 is TGTGCCAGCAGCTTAGTTCTGGGGGAGGTCGGGGAGCTGTTTTTT.

The chain carries TRBV9 and TRBJ1-6, with 8 bases matching TRBD1. The CDR3 runs 14 residues. Per germline, CDR1 SGDLS and CDR2 YYNGEE. V gave up 0 bases and J gave up 7 bases; unmatched junction bases: 0. In nucleotides, the CDR3 is TGTGCCAGCAGCGTAGGGGACAGGAATTCACCCCTCCACTTT. Translating it yields CASSVGDRNSPLHF.

V usage is TRBV5-1 and J usage is TRBJ2-2; D is unresolved. CDR1 is SGHRS and CDR2 is YFSETQ in the germline V gene. The CDR3 has 16 amino acids. V shed 0 bases and J shed 0 bases, with 9 bases lying between them. The DNA for the CDR3 is TGCGCCAGCAGCTTGGCAACAGCACCGAACACCGGGGAGCTGTTTTTT. It yields the protein CASSLATAPNTGELFF.

This chain links TRBV7-6 with TRBJ2-3, with D maybe TRBD2 (7 bases). The CDR3 runs to 18 residues. V lost 4 bases and J lost 5, with 25 bases in between. The germline V gene has CDR1 SGHVS and CDR2 FNYEAQ. This chain's CDR3 is CASSSQPIPRGAGDTQYF. CDR3 sequence (DNA): TGTGCCAGCAGCTCGCAACCGATCCCCCGGGGGGCGGGAGATACGCAGTATTTT.

The CDR3 reads CATNRIGGGHEQFF. The CDR3 DNA reads as TGTGCCACGAACCGGATAGGGGGGGGCCATGAGCAGTTCTTC. The V gene is TRBV10-3, the J gene TRBJ2-1; TRBD2 is a possible D gene (7 bases). The CDR3 extends over 14 amino acids. In germline, CDR1 is ENHRY, CDR2 SYGVKD. V lost 10 bases and J 8 bases, leaving 21 bases between the germline ends.

This chain connects TRBV12-5 to TRBJ1-1; D is ambiguous. Trimming took off 5 bases at V and 4 bases at J, with 20 bases between the two ends. CDR1 and CDR2 (germline): LGHNT, FRNRAP. CDR3 length: 16 amino acids. The CDR3 reads CASGLHLLGQVTEAFF. DNA for the CDR3: TGTGCTAGTGGTCTCCATCTCCTGGGCCAAGTCACTGAAGCTTTCTTT.

This clone was counted a few times. V gene TRBV11-2 combines with J gene TRBJ2-1, with 9 bases fitting TRBD1. Germline loops: CDR1 SGHAT, CDR2 FQNNGV. The V and J ends lost 5 bases and 4 bases, in that order; junction bases with no gene match: 9. This CDR3 comprises 16 residues. CDR3: CASSRTTGQGYNEQFF. In nucleotides, the CDR3 is TGTGCCAGCAGCCGGACCACGGGACAGGGATACAATGAGCAGTTCTTC. The complete variable domain, with remaining parts taken from reference TRBV11-2 and TRBJ2-1, reads EAGVAQSPRYKIIEKRQSVAFWCNPISGHATLYWYQQILGQGPKLLIQFQNNGVVDDSQLPKDRFSAERLKGVDSTLKIQPAKLEDSAVYLCASSRTTGQGYNEQFFGPGTRLTVL.

This clone has a handful of counts. This chain connects TRBV5-1 to TRBJ1-5; D might be TRBD1 (6 bases). CDR3 size: 13 residues. The V gene's germline CDR1 is SGHRS and CDR2 YFSETQ. V lost 4 bases, J lost 5 bases, and 10 bases lay in between. The CDR3 reads CASSQGKDQPQHF. The DNA for the CDR3 is TGCGCCAGCAGCCAGGGGAAGGATCAGCCCCAGCATTTT.

This chain links TRBV5-6 with TRBJ1-1, with TRBD1 matching over 9 bases. The V gene end was trimmed by 3 bases and the J gene end by 1 base; junction bases not matched to a gene: 7. Germline loops: CDR1 SGHDT, CDR2 YYEEEE. The CDR3 runs to 16 residues. Here the CDR3 DNA reads TGTGCCAGCAGCTGGACCCCGGGACAGGGGAACACTGAAGCTTTCTTT. It yields the protein CASSWTPGQGNTEAFF.

This sequence joins TRBV6-1 and TRBJ1-1, with D hard to call. Germline V gives CDR1 MNHNS, CDR2 SASEGT. Deletions cut 2 bases from V and 5 bases from J, with 9 bases between. CDR3 size: 13 residues. CDR3 protein: CASSELAGTEAFF. For the CDR3, the DNA is TGTGCCAGCAGTGAATTAGCCGGGACTGAAGCTTTCTTT.

A few counts support this clone. As DNA, the CDR3 is TGCGCCAGCAGTAACACTGGACAGGACTACAATGAGCAGTTCTTC. Translation gives CASSNTGQDYNEQFF. The rearrangement links TRBV5-1 to TRBJ2-1; 7 nucleotides agree with TRBD1. The CDR3 consists of 15 residues. Germline CDR1 and CDR2: SGHRS and YFSETQ. V shed 5 bases, J shed 3 bases, and the junction held 8 bases outside the gene matches.

This chain uses TRBV19 with TRBJ1-2; D might be TRBD1 (6 bases). The CDR3 is 14 amino acids. Deletions cut 8 bases from V and 0 bases from J, with 13 bases between. Germline V gives CDR1 LNHDA, CDR2 SQIVND (reference sequence). The CDR3 DNA reads as TGTGCCAGTTTTTTGGGGGCGTCTAACTATGGCTACACCTTC. As protein: CASFLGASNYGYTF.

V is TRBV6-8 and J is TRBJ2-1; D possibly corresponds to TRBD2 (6 bases). Per the germline V gene, CDR1 is MNHGY and CDR2 is SAAAGT. The CDR3 runs 15 residues. V lost 4 bases, J lost 0 bases, and 10 bases lay in between. CDR3 residues: CASSFRGSSYNEQFF. In nucleotides, the CDR3 is TGTGCCAGCAGTTTCCGGGGGAGCTCCTACAATGAGCAGTTCTTC.

V gene TRBV2 combines with J gene TRBJ2-7; D possibly corresponds to TRBD1 (6 bases). Germline V gene data show CDR1 as SNHLY and CDR2 as FYNNEI. CDR3 size: 13 residues. The germline V and J ends were trimmed by 7 bases and 2 bases, with 12 bases remaining between them. CDR3 bases: TGTGCCAGCACCGATCCAGGGGCCTACGAGCAGTACTTC. It translates to CASTDPGAYEQYF.

The count of this clone is one. This chain links TRBV12-3 or TRBV12-4 with TRBJ1-2, with no clear D. The CDR3 extends over 13 amino acids. The V gene lost 1 base and the J gene lost 8 bases, with 11 bases spanning the gap. CDR3 protein: CASSLVSTLGYTF. CDR3 DNA sequence: TGTGCCAGCAGTTTAGTAAGCACTCTGGGCTACACCTTC.

The V call is TRBV28, the J call TRBJ2-1, with 9 nucleotides matching TRBD1. The trim removed 5 bases at V and 4 bases at J, leaving 9 bases unmatched. This CDR3 contains 16 residues. Germline-derived CDR1 and CDR2 are MDHEN and SYDVKM. The CDR3 DNA sequence: TGTGCCAGCAGTCCCCTCGGACAGGGGCCTTACAATGAGCAGTTCTTC. Protein: CASSPLGQGPYNEQFF.

The rearrangement joins TRBV7-2 to TRBJ1-2; D is uncertain. Deletions cut 5 bases from V and 4 bases from J, with 8 bases between. The germline V gene encodes CDR1 SGHTA and CDR2 FQGNSA. The CDR3 spans 12 residues. CDR3 in amino acids: CASSPPGYGYTF. The CDR3 region has the DNA TGTGCCAGCAGCCCCCCCGGCTATGGCTACACCTTC.

This clone was observed a handful of times. The J gene is TRBJ1-1, the V gene TRBV4-2, with no clear D. V lost 1 base and J lost 4, with 13 bases in between. Germline lookup yields CDR1 LGHNA and CDR2 YNFKEQ. This CDR3 comprises 15 residues. The CDR3 DNA follows: TGTGCCAGCAGCCAAGCCTGGGGAGGGTCCACTGAAGCTTTCTTT. Protein sequence: CASSQAWGGSTEAFF.

The chain carries TRBV7-2 and TRBJ1-6, with D possibly TRBD1 on 6 matching bases. The CDR3 is made up of 16 amino acids. Germline-derived CDR1 and CDR2 are SGHTA and FQGNSA. Between the trimmed V and J ends, which lost 5 bases and 8 bases, there was a span of 19 bases. The CDR3 DNA is TGTGCCAGCAGCCCCAGGACAGTGCGGAGGCATTCACCCCTCCACTTT. It codes for CASSPRTVRRHSPLHF.

The chain links TRBV4-1 to TRBJ1-5; 8 bases fit TRBD1. This CDR3 spans 17 amino acids. Trimming took 4 bases from V and 2 from J; bases not matched to a gene: 10. The germline gives CDR1 MGHRA, CDR2 YSYEKL. The DNA for the CDR3 is TGCGCCAGCAGCCGGGAACAGGGGGGGGACGGCAATCAGCCCCAGCATTTT. Translation gives CASSREQGGDGNQPQHF.

This rearrangement joins TRBV4-1 to TRBJ2-2, with 7 positions matching TRBD1. CDR1 is MGHRA and CDR2 is YSYEKL in the germline V gene. CDR3 size: 17 residues. The V gene end was trimmed by 4 bases and the J gene end by 7 bases; junction bases not matched to a gene: 15. The CDR3 DNA is TGCGCCAGCAGCCCAACAAAGTCCCGGGACAGATTCGGGGAGCTGTTTTTT. Its protein product is CASSPTKSRDRFGELFF.